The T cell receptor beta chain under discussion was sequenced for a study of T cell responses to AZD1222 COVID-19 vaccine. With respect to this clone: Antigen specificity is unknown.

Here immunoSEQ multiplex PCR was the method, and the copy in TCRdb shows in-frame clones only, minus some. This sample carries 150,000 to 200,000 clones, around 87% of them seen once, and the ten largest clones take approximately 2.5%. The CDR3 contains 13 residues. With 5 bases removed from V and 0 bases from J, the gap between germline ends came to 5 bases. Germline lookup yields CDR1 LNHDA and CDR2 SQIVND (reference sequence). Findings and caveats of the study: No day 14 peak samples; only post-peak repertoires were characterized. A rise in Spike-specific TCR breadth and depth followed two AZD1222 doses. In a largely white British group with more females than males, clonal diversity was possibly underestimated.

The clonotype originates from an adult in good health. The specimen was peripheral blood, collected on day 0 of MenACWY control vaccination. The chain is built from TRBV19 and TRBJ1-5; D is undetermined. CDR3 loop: CASSSNSNQPQHF. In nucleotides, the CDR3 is TGTGCCAGTAGTTCGAATAGCAATCAGCCCCAGCATTTT. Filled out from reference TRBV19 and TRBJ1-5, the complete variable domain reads DGGITQSPKYLFRKEGQNVTLSCEQNLNHDAMYWYRQDPGQGLRLIYYSQIVNDFQKGDIAEGYSVSREKKESFPLTVTSAQKNPTAFYLCASSSNSNQPQHFGDGTRLSIL.